This T cell receptor (beta chain) was profiled in a study of blood T cell repertoires in COVID-19. Study background: The United States, Italy and Spain were the sources of the acute and convalescent COVID-19 samples. In each case, the material was cDNA or gDNA derived from T cells, B-cell-depleted T cells, or PBMCs.

Germline values: CDR1 GTSNPN, CDR2 SVGIG (reference sequence). With 5 bases removed from V and 0 bases from J, the gap between germline ends came to 7 bases. The CDR3 totals 13 residues. In the study's own analysis: By means of reference gene primer amplification, nucleated cell counts were estimated. TCRdb keeps only in-frame clones here, not all; method: immunoSEQ multiplex PCR. Clone size and the V and J calls come from that table; the DNA yielded D and trimming. The sample shows fewer than 90,000 clones, roughly 81% of them seen only once. V gene TRBV30 combines with J gene TRBJ2-2; D might be TRBD1 (6 bases). The source is a man aged 65-85 years with acute or convalescent COVID-19. Specimen: peripheral blood. The CDR3 nucleotides are TGTGCCTGGGGACAGTCGAACACCGGGGAGCTGTTTTTT. The encoded protein is CAWGQSNTGELFF. Based on the CDR3 plus reference TRBV30 and TRBJ2-2, the full variable domain is SQTIHQWPATLVQPVGSPLSLECTVEGTSNPNLYWYRQAAGRGLQLLFYSVGIGQISSEVPQNLSASRPQDRQFILSSKKLLLSDSGFYLCAWGQSNTGELFFGEGSRLTVL.